What follows is one TCR beta chain and its context. What it binds is not known. This record belongs to a study of post-analysis software for immune sequencing data. Trimming took 7 bases from V and 8 from J; bases not matched to a gene: 9. The CDR3 is 15 residues long. Prepared libraries of TCR beta cDNA carried unique molecular identifiers. TCRdb itself ran the PCR reads through MiXCR, one entry per CDR3 protein. The sample has about 400,000 distinct CDR3 sequences; roughly 30% are singletons. Study-wide points: Relative to controls, patients had about 5 TRBV segments at higher frequency, with TRBV5-6, TRBV5-1 and TRBV20-1 among these.

The V and J genes are TRBV12-3 or TRBV12-4 and TRBJ2-2; 11 bases fit TRBD1. The source of this sequence is a girl under 18 with multiple sclerosis. The sequenced material came from blood. CDR3 bases: TGTGCCAGCAAACCGGGACAGGGGGGTTTGGGGGAGCTGTTTTTT. It yields the protein CASKPGQGGLGELFF.